This T cell receptor beta chain stems from a study of blood T cell repertoires in COVID-19. Whole-study context: Samples came from the United States, Italy and Spain, spanning acute and convalescent COVID-19.

The CDR3 is 11 residues long. V was cut by 3 bases and J by 2 bases, with 5 bases left in between. Germline V gives CDR1 DFQATT, CDR2 SNEGSKA (reference sequence). Source study methods: From reference gene primer amplification, estimates of nucleated cell counts were derived. Assay: immunoSEQ multiplex PCR; the TCRdb copy retains only in-frame clones and omits some. That table is the source of V, J and clone size, and D and trimming were worked out from the DNA. The sample includes 140,000 or so clones, under 90% of them seen just once. This clonotype originated in a woman aged 18-29 years who had been exposed to COVID-19. The chain uses TRBV20-1 and TRBJ2-7; no definite D call. The material sequenced was PBMCs or T cells enriched from blood (not recorded which). CDR3 loop: CSASLTYEQYF. The DNA for the CDR3 is TGCAGTGCTAGTCTAACCTACGAGCAGTACTTC.